The rows below give T cell receptor beta chains drawn from one sample of a study of a mutant IDH1 vaccine in newly diagnosed glioma. Produced via immunoSEQ multiplex PCR; TCRdb's table is partial and in-frame only. The table records some 120,000 clones, about 80% of them present only once. Antigens for these TCRs are unknown. Sequences were derived from PBMCs, sampled from a glioma patient whose treatment included an IDH1 peptide vaccine. The origin of the receptors is a man aged 35 to 55 with glioma. Each CDR3 is given with its conserved first and last residue. Fields, in order: D gene, J gene, V gene, clone size, CDR3 DNA, CDR3 protein. D genes are given only for firm matches. Some rows have no size entry. The others give once, few or many, or a class for an expanded clone.

D: TRBD1; J: TRBJ1-2; V: TRBV4-3; size: once; DNA: TGCGCCAGCAGCCAGGATCCCCGGACAGGGGTCGGCTACACCTTC; CDR3: CASSQDPRTGVGYTF
D: TRBD2; J: TRBJ2-1; V: TRBV15; size: .; DNA: TGTGCCACCAGCAGAGATCAGGCGGGAGGTCATGAGCAGTTCTTC; CDR3: CATSRDQAGGHEQFF
D: TRBD1; J: TRBJ1-2; V: TRBV15; size: .; DNA: TGTGCCACCAGCAGACGGACAGGGGTTGACTATGGCTACACCTTC; CDR3: CATSRRTGVDYGYTF
D: .; J: TRBJ2-4; V: TRBV21-1; size: .; DNA: TGTGCCAGCAGGACCTCGGGACAGGGATTAGCCAAAAACATTCAGTACTTC; CDR3: CASRTSGQGLAKNIQYF
D: TRBD1; J: TRBJ1-4; V: TRBV5-6; size: few; DNA: TGTGCCAGCAGCCTGACAGGGGGCAAGATGGAAAAACTGTTTTTT; CDR3: CASSLTGGKMEKLFF
D: .; J: TRBJ2-2; V: TRBV5-4; size: .; DNA: TGTGCCAGCAGCCCCACTCAGGGAACCGGGGAGCTGTTTTTT; CDR3: CASSPTQGTGELFF
D: .; J: TRBJ2-5; V: TRBV19; size: .; DNA: TGTGCCAGTAGTATTACGGCGGGGCGGGAAGAGACCCAGTACTTC; CDR3: CASSITAGREETQYF
D: .; J: TRBJ2-2; V: TRBV6-5; size: once; DNA: TGTGCCAGCAGTAACAGAAGGGTCGGGGAGCTGTTTTTT; CDR3: CASSNRRVGELFF
D: .; J: TRBJ2-7; V: TRBV2; size: few; DNA: TGTGCCAGCAGTGATGATTTCTACGAGCAGTACTTC; CDR3: CASSDDFYEQYF
D: TRBD2; J: TRBJ2-1; V: TRBV7-9; size: once; DNA: TGTGCCAGCAGCTTACTAAGTGTACTAGCGGGAGTTGAGCAGTTCTTC; CDR3: CASSLLSVLAGVEQFF
D: .; J: TRBJ2-7; V: TRBV7-9; size: once; DNA: TGTGCCAGCAGCCAGGACAGCTACGAGCAGTACTTC; CDR3: CASSQDSYEQYF
D: .; J: TRBJ2-7; V: TRBV9; size: .; DNA: TGTGCCAGCAGCGTAGCTACAGTGGGGGAGCAGTACTTC; CDR3: CASSVATVGEQYF
D: TRBD1; J: TRBJ2-5; V: TRBV5-1; size: .; DNA: TGCGCCAGCAGACGGGACAGAGCAAGGGAGACCCAGTACTTC; CDR3: CASRRDRARETQYF
D: .; J: TRBJ2-7; V: TRBV7-9; size: .; DNA: TGTGCCAGCAGCTTAGCCGCGACTCCTGTAGGGGAGCAGTACTTC; CDR3: CASSLAATPVGEQYF
D: .; J: TRBJ1-1; V: TRBV10-3; size: once; DNA: TGTGCCATCAGTGGTTCCGGCAAAAGAGAGGCTAACACTGAAGCTTTCTTT; CDR3: CAISGSGKREANTEAFF
D: TRBD1; J: TRBJ1-6; V: TRBV10-3; size: .; DNA: TGTGCCACCATGAGGTGGACAGGGGGATCGGGTTCACCCCTCCACTTT; CDR3: CATMRWTGGSGSPLHF
D: .; J: TRBJ1-1; V: TRBV5-1; size: .; DNA: TGCGCCAGCAGCTTCGGCGATCCGAACACTGAAGCTTTCTTT; CDR3: CASSFGDPNTEAFF
D: TRBD1; J: TRBJ2-7; V: TRBV10-3; size: .; DNA: TGTGCCACATCAGGGGGGACAGGGAATTCCGAGCAGTACTTC; CDR3: CATSGGTGNSEQYF
D: TRBD1; J: TRBJ1-2; V: TRBV28; size: .; DNA: TGTGCCAGCAGGGACAGGGCCGATGGCTACACCTTC; CDR3: CASRDRADGYTF
D: TRBD1; J: TRBJ1-4; V: TRBV4-1; size: .; DNA: TGCGCCAGCAGCCAACTCGACAGGGGGAAAGAAAAACTGTTTTTT; CDR3: CASSQLDRGKEKLFF
D: .; J: TRBJ2-3; V: TRBV7-2; size: .; DNA: TGTGCCAGCAGCCTGATGTGGAGGGGGCAGTATTTT; CDR3: CASSLMWRGQYF
D: TRBD2; J: TRBJ2-1; V: TRBV5-1; size: .; DNA: TGCGCCAGCCAGATAGCGGGATTATCCTACAATGAGCAGTTCTTC; CDR3: CASQIAGLSYNEQFF
D: .; J: TRBJ1-6; V: TRBV7-9; size: .; DNA: TGTGCCAGCAGCAAAGAGGGGGTCCGTAATTCACCCCTCCACTTT; CDR3: CASSKEGVRNSPLHF
D: TRBD2; J: TRBJ2-2; V: TRBV11-3; size: .; DNA: TGTGCCAGCAGCTTAGATGGCGTCAGCGGGAGGGACACCGGGGAGCTGTTTTTT; CDR3: CASSLDGVSGRDTGELFF
D: .; J: TRBJ2-6; V: TRBV18; size: .; DNA: TGTGCCAGCTCACCCCCGGGGAGGGCCAACGTCCTGACTTTC; CDR3: CASSPPGRANVLTF
D: TRBD1; J: TRBJ1-2; V: TRBV4-3; size: .; DNA: TGCGCCAGCAGCCAAGATGTACAGGGGCATGGCTACACCTTC; CDR3: CASSQDVQGHGYTF
D: .; J: TRBJ1-6; V: TRBV19; size: .; DNA: TGTGCCAGTAGCCCCGACACGGGTTTCGGGTCACCCCTCCACTTT; CDR3: CASSPDTGFGSPLHF
D: .; J: TRBJ1-2; V: TRBV5-5; size: .; DNA: TGTGCCAGCAGCCACGACGGGGCCGGCTACACCTTC; CDR3: CASSHDGAGYTF
D: TRBD1; J: TRBJ1-2; V: TRBV5-1; size: .; DNA: TGCGCCAGCAGCCCGGGACAGGGTTACGGCTACACCTTC; CDR3: CASSPGQGYGYTF
D: .; J: TRBJ2-1; V: TRBV5-4; size: .; DNA: TGTGCCAGCAGCCCCTACCACCCCGGGACTCGCTACAATGAGCAGTTCTTC; CDR3: CASSPYHPGTRYNEQFF
D: TRBD1; J: TRBJ1-6; V: TRBV6-5; size: .; DNA: TGTGCCAGCACGAGGACAGGGAATTCACCCCTCCACTTT; CDR3: CASTRTGNSPLHF
D: .; J: TRBJ2-5; V: TRBV5-1; size: .; DNA: TGCGCCAGCAGCTCCTTGTACCAAGAGACCCAGTACTTC; CDR3: CASSSLYQETQYF
D: TRBD2; J: TRBJ2-2; V: TRBV11-2; size: .; DNA: TGTGCCAGCAGCTTAGCCCTAGCGGGCACCGGGGAGCTGTTTTTT; CDR3: CASSLALAGTGELFF
D: .; J: TRBJ1-4; V: TRBV19; size: few; DNA: TGTGCCTCAAACCTCGGGCCTAATGAAAAACTGTTTTTT; CDR3: CASNLGPNEKLFF
D: .; J: TRBJ1-2; V: TRBV27; size: few; DNA: TGTGCCAGCAGTTCGTCGGGCCAATATGGCTACACCTTC; CDR3: CASSSSGQYGYTF
D: .; J: TRBJ1-2; V: TRBV19; size: many; DNA: TGTGCCAGTAGTATAGGTACGACACCTAACTATGGCTACACCTTC; CDR3: CASSIGTTPNYGYTF
D: .; J: TRBJ1-5; V: TRBV7-7; size: .; DNA: TGTGCTAGCAGCCCACGGGGGGGCTTGGGGAATCAGCCCCAGCATTTT; CDR3: CASSPRGGLGNQPQHF
D: .; J: TRBJ2-7; V: TRBV11-3; size: .; DNA: TGTGCCAGCAGCTTAAAACCGCGGCACGGGGGATCCGAGCAGTACTTC; CDR3: CASSLKPRHGGSEQYF
D: .; J: TRBJ1-3; V: TRBV11-2; size: .; DNA: TGTGCCAGCAGCTCACTCACCCGGAGGACAGAAGGAAACACCATATATTTT; CDR3: CASSSLTRRTEGNTIYF
D: .; J: TRBJ2-3; V: TRBV4-3; size: .; DNA: TGCGCCAGCAGCAAAACAGGGTTCCCCGATACGCAGTATTTT; CDR3: CASSKTGFPDTQYF
D: TRBD1; J: TRBJ2-2; V: TRBV7-9; size: .; DNA: TGTGCCAGCACCCCCCCGGGACAGGTTAACACCGGGGAGCTGTTTTTT; CDR3: CASTPPGQVNTGELFF
D: .; J: TRBJ1-1; V: TRBV25-1; size: many; DNA: TGTGCCAGCACCCTTGGGGGTCTGAACACTGAAGCTTTCTTT; CDR3: CASTLGGLNTEAFF
D: .; J: TRBJ2-1; V: TRBV7-2; size: once; DNA: TGTGCCAGCAGCTCCGGGCAGGGCTGGTACAATGAGCAGTTCTTC; CDR3: CASSSGQGWYNEQFF
D: .; J: TRBJ2-7; V: TRBV21-1; size: .; DNA: TGTGCCAGCAGCAAAGCGGCAGGGGAAACGTACGAGCAGTACTTC; CDR3: CASSKAAGETYEQYF
D: TRBD2; J: TRBJ2-3; V: TRBV7-2; size: .; DNA: TGTGCCAGCAGCATTAGCGGGGACGGCACAGATACGCAGTATTTT; CDR3: CASSISGDGTDTQYF
D: .; J: TRBJ1-4; V: TRBV14; size: .; DNA: TGTGCCAGCAGCCAAGATTGGAGGGGGGCAGGTGAAAAACTGTTTTTT; CDR3: CASSQDWRGAGEKLFF
D: .; J: TRBJ2-1; V: TRBV9; size: .; DNA: TGTGCCAGCAGCGTCCAACCGAGCTCCTACAATGAGCAGTTCTTC; CDR3: CASSVQPSSYNEQFF
D: .; J: TRBJ2-7; V: TRBV7-8; size: .; DNA: TGTGCCAGCAGCCCCAAACAGTGGGCCAGCTCCTACGAGCAGTACTTC; CDR3: CASSPKQWASSYEQYF
D: .; J: TRBJ2-2; V: TRBV4-3; size: .; DNA: TGCGCCAGCAGCCAAGACCTAGGTAGGGCCGGAGGCACCGGGGAGCTGTTTTTT; CDR3: CASSQDLGRAGGTGELFF
D: .; J: TRBJ1-1; V: TRBV21-1; size: .; DNA: TGTGCCAGCAGCCCTCGGGACGGGGGGCGCACTGAAGCTTTCTTT; CDR3: CASSPRDGGRTEAFF
D: .; J: TRBJ2-7; V: TRBV4-3; size: .; DNA: TGCGCCAGCAGCCAAGGAAGCGGCGGCACGGGGGAGCAGTACTTC; CDR3: CASSQGSGGTGEQYF
D: .; J: TRBJ2-7; V: TRBV4-1; size: .; DNA: TGCGCCAGCAGCCAAGGCCCACAGGTAATCTACGAGCAGTACTTC; CDR3: CASSQGPQVIYEQYF
D: TRBD1; J: TRBJ1-2; V: TRBV7-9; size: .; DNA: TGTGCCAGCACCTGGAGGACAGGCGACCCCCTCTATGGCTACACCTTC; CDR3: CASTWRTGDPLYGYTF
D: .; J: TRBJ1-5; V: TRBV19; size: .; DNA: TGTGCCACCTCCATACAGATCAATAGCAATCAGCCCCAGCATTTT; CDR3: CATSIQINSNQPQHF
D: TRBD1; J: TRBJ2-2; V: TRBV7-7; size: .; DNA: TGTGCTAGCAAGAAAACAGGGGGCGCGACCGGGGAGCTGTTTTTT; CDR3: CASKKTGGATGELFF